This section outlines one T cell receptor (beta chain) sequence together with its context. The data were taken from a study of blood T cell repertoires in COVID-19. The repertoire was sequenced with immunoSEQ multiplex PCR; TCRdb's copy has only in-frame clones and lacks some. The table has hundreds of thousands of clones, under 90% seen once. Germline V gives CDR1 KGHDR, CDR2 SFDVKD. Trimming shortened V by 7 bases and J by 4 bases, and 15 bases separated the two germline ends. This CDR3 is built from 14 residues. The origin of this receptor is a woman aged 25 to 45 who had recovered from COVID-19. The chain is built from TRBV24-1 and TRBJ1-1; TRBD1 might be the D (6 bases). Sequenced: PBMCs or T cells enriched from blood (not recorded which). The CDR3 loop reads CATRARGLGTEAFF. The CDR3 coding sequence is TGTGCCACCAGAGCCAGGGGATTAGGCACTGAAGCTTTCTTT.